Detailed here is one T cell receptor delta chain. Its cognate antigen is unknown. RNA was extracted from the cells and then reverse transcribed. Pooled V-gene forward primers with one constant-region reverse primer generated the CDR3 amplicons by multiplex PCR. TCRdb re-processed the multiplex PCR reads via CATT. The table includes tens of thousands of delta-chain clones, 25% to 30% detected once. Germline values: CDR1 TSWWSYY, CDR2 QGS. V shed 3 bases and J 4 bases; nucleotides not matched to a gene: 28. The CDR3 extends over 23 amino acids. Between about 97% and 99.6% of sorted thymocytes were Vdelta1+. The data are from a study of Vδ1+ human thymocytes. The study's findings and limits: TRD repertoires were essentially private, unlike widely shared TRG clonotypes. Unexpected Vdelta2 sequences could cause misinterpretation of bulk repertoire data. Despite high sort purity, about 20% of thymic T cell receptor delta sequences were Vdelta2. In the thymus, TRG and TRD repertoires looked highly polyclonal with Gaussian CDR3 lengths.

V is TRDV1 and J is TRDJ2; 8 positions agree with TRDD3. The specimen sequenced was Vdelta1+ gamma-delta thymocytes from the thymus. Subset described: FACS-sorted CD3+ TCRalphabeta- TCRVdelta1+ TCRVdelta2- thymocytes. This receptor was taken from a boy under two years old who had congenital heart surgery. The CDR3 loop reads CALGDSSAFYWGAPNPSTAQLFF. CDR3 bases: TGTGCTCTTGGGGACTCCTCGGCCTTCTACTGGGGGGCACCCAACCCCTCGACAGCACAACTCTTCTTT.